This passage covers 6 T cell receptor beta chains from one sample sequenced in a study of metastatic and nonmetastatic thyroid tumors. Among the patients, none had received any treatment before thyroid surgery. With MiXCR, TCRdb called clones anew from the PCR reads. Found here are approximately 25,000 clones, over 25% of them singletons; the top ten hold approximately 20%. Sequences were obtained from blood. The receptor source for this set is a male donor with papillary thyroid cancer or a benign thyroid nodule (not recorded which). Some clones in this sample may be carry-over from other donors' samples.

In the case of this clone: The germline gene is not matched at one end of the junction; a read error may be the cause. For the CDR3, the DNA is TGTGCCAGCAGTTACAGGGGTCGTTTTGGCAATGATCAGCTCTTC. It yields the protein CASSYRGRFGNDQLF. The chain employs TRBV6-2 or TRBV6-3 and TRBJ2-1; possible D gene TRBD1, 5 bases. Germline V gives CDR1 MNHEY, CDR2 SVGEGT. The CDR3 loop spans 15 amino acids.

Points on this clone: A read error may be the cause here, since a much bigger clone is one base away. The chain uses TRBV28 and TRBJ2-3; the D gene is possibly TRBD1 (5 bases). The V gene's germline CDR1 is MDHEN and CDR2 SYDVKM. Trimming took off 7 bases at V and 4 bases at J, with 9 bases between the two ends. The CDR3 covers 12 residues. CDR3 sequence reads: CASIPGSDTQYF. Here the CDR3 DNA reads TGTGCCAGCATCCCAGGGTCAGATACGCAGTATTTT.

A note on this clone: At one of its ends the junction is not consistent with the germline gene, which may arise from a read error. This rearrangement joins TRBV4-1 to TRBJ1-2, with D unclear. CDR1 is MGHRA and CDR2 is YSYEKL in the germline V gene. This CDR3 is 13 amino acids long. CDR3 nucleotides: TGCGCCAGCAGCCAAGGAGGATACTATGGCTACACCTTT. It is translated as CASSQGGYYGYTF.

This clone was recorded many times. The rearrangement uses TRBV28 and TRBJ2-1; D uncertain. Trimming pared 2 bases from V and 4 bases from J, leaving 12 bases between. This CDR3 comprises 15 residues. CDR1 and CDR2 from the germline V gene are MDHEN and SYDVKM. The CDR3 nucleotides are TGTGCCAGCAGTTTACGCTTTCAGCTATACAATGAGCAGTTCTTC. Translating it yields CASSLRFQLYNEQFF.

By sample fraction, this clone is medium-sized. The rearrangement uses TRBV11-2 and TRBJ2-1, with a weak D call TRBD2 (7 bases). V lost 1 base, J lost 11 bases, and 12 bases lay in between. Germline CDR1 and CDR2: SGHAT and FQNNGV. CDR3 size: 13 residues. The CDR3 DNA reads as TGTGCCAGCAGCTTAGTGGGAGGGGGGCAGCAGTTCTTC. Its translation: CASSLVGGGQQFF.

This clone was detected a few times. The chain carries TRBV12-3 or TRBV12-4 and TRBJ2-2; TRBD1 is a possible D gene (5 bases). V was clipped by 3 bases and J by 5 bases, with 7 bases between them. The CDR3 extends over 13 amino acids. CDR3 protein: CASSFKGTGELFF. The CDR3 nucleotides are TGTGCCAGCAGTTTCAAGGGGACCGGGGAGCTGTTTTTT.